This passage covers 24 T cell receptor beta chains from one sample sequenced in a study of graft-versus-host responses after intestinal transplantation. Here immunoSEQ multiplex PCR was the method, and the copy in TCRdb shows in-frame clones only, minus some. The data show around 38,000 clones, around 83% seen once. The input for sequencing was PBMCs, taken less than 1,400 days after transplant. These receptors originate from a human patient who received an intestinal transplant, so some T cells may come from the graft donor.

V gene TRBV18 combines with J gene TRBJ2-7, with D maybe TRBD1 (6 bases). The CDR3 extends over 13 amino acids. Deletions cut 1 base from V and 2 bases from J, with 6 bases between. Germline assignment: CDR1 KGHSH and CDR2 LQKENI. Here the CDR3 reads CASSPRDTYEQYF. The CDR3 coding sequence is TGTGCCAGCTCACCACGGGACACCTACGAGCAGTACTTC.

This CDR3 is CASSGGTGHQETQYF. The CDR3 DNA sequence: TGTGCCAGCAGCGGGGGGACAGGTCACCAAGAGACCCAGTACTTC. The gene calls are TRBV5-4 and TRBJ2-5; 8 bases agree with TRBD1. V lost 4 bases and J lost 0; bases outside the gene matches: 5. This CDR3 comprises 15 residues. Germline assignment: CDR1 SGHNT and CDR2 YYREEE (reference sequence). The full variable domain, completed using reference TRBV5-4 and TRBJ2-5, is ETGVTQSPTHLIKTRGQQVTLRCSSQSGHNTVSWYQQALGQGPQFIFQYYREEENGRGNFPPRFSGLQFPNYSSELNVNALELDDSALYLCASSGGTGHQETQYFGPGTRLLVL.

CDR3 protein: CASSVRDFGEAFF. The DNA for the CDR3 is TGTGCCAGCAGTGTCAGGGATTTTGGTGAAGCTTTCTTT. The chain couples TRBV6-5 to TRBJ1-1, with a possible D match to TRBD1 (5 bases). Germline V CDR1 and CDR2: MNHEY, SVGAGI. The CDR3 extends over 13 amino acids. The V end was cut by 5 bases, the J end by 7 bases, with 14 bases between.

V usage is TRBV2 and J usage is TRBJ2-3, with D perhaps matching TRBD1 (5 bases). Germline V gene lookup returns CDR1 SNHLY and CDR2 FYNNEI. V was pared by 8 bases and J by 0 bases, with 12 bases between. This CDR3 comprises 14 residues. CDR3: CASLRGTSTDTQYF. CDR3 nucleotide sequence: TGTGCCAGCTTAAGGGGCACCAGCACAGATACGCAGTATTTT.

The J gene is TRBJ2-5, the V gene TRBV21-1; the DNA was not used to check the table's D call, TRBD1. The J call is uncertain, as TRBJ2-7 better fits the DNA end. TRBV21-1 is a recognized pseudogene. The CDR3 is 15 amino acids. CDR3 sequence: CASSKLGQAPYEQYF. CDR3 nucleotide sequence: TGTGCCAGCAGCAAATTGGGACAGGCCCCCTACGAGCAGTACTTC.

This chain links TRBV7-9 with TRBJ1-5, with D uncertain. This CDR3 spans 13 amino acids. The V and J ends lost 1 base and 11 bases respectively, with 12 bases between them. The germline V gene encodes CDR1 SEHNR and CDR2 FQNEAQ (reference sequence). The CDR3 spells CASSLVMQGTQHF. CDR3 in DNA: TGTGCCAGCAGCTTAGTCATGCAAGGGACCCAGCATTTT. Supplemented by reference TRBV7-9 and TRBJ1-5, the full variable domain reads DTGVSQNPRHKITKRGQNVTFRCDPISEHNRLYWYRQTLGQGPEFLTYFQNEAQLEKSRLLSDRFSAERPKGSFSTLEIQRTEQGDSAMYLCASSLVMQGTQHFGDGTRLSIL.

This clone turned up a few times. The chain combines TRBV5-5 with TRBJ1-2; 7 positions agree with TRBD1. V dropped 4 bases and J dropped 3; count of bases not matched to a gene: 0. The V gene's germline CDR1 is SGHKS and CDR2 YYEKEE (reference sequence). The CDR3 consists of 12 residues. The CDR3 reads CASSDRDYGYTF. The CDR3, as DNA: TGTGCCAGCAGCGACAGGGACTATGGCTACACCTTC. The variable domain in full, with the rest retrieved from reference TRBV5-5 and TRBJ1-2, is DAGVTQSPTHLIKTRGQQVTLRCSPISGHKSVSWYQQVLGQGPQFIFQYYEKEERGRGNFPDRFSARQFPNYSSELNVNALLLGDSALYLCASSDRDYGYTFGSGTRLTVV.

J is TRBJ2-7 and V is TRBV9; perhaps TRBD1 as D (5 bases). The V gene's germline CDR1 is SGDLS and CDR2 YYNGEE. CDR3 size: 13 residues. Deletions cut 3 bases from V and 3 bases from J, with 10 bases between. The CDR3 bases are TGTGCCAGCAGCGCGGACAACCACTACGAGCAGTACTTC. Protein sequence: CASSADNHYEQYF. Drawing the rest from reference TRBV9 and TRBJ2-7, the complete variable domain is DSGVTQTPKHLITATGQRVTLRCSPRSGDLSVYWYQQSLDQGLQFLIQYYNGEERAKGNILERFSAQQFPDLHSELNLSSLELGDSALYFCASSADNHYEQYFGPGTRLTVT.

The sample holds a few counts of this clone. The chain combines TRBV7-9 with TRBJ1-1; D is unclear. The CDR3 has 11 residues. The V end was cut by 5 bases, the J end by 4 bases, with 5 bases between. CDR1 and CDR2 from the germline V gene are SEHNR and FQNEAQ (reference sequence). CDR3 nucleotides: TGTGCCAGCAGCGGAGGCACTGAAGCTTTCTTT. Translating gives CASSGGTEAFF.

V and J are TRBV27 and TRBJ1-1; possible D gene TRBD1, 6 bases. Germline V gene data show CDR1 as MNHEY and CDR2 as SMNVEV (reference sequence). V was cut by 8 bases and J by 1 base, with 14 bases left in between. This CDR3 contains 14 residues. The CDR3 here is CASQEGVKNTEAFF. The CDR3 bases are TGTGCCAGCCAGGAGGGGGTAAAGAACACTGAAGCTTTCTTT.

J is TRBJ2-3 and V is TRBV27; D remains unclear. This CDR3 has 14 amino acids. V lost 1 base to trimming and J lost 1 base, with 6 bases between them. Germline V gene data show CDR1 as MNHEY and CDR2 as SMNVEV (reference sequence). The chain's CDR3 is CASSLFPGTDTQYF. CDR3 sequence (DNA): TGTGCCAGCAGTTTATTCCCGGGCACAGATACGCAGTATTTT.

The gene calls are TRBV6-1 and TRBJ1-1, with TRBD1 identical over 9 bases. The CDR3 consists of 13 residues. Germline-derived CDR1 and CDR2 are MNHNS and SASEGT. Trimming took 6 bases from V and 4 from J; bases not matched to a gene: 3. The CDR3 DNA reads TGTGCCAGCAGCGGGACAGGGAGCACTGAAGCTTTCTTT. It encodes CASSGTGSTEAFF.

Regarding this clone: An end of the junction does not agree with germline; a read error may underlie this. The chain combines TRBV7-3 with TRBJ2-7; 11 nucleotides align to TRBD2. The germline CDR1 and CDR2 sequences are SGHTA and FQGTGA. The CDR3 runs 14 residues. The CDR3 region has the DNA TGTGCCAGCAGCCTAACTAGCGGGAGCGGCGAGCAGTACTTC. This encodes CASSLTSGSGEQYF.

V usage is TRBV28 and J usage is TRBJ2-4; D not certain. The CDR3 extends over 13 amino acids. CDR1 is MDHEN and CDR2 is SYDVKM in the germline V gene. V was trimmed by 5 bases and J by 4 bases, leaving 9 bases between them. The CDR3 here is CASSKGAKNIQYF. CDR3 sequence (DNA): TGTGCCAGCAGTAAGGGCGCAAAAAACATTCAGTACTTC.

This CDR3 reads CASSLVWEIFTGELFF. Written as DNA, the CDR3 is TGTGCCAGCAGCTTAGTTTGGGAGATCTTCACCGGGGAGCTGTTTTTT. J is TRBJ2-2 and V is TRBV7-8; possible D gene TRBD2, 5 bases. The CDR3 is made up of 16 amino acids. Trimming pared 1 base from V and 4 bases from J, leaving 13 bases between. CDR1 and CDR2 from the germline V gene are SGHVS and FQNEAQ.

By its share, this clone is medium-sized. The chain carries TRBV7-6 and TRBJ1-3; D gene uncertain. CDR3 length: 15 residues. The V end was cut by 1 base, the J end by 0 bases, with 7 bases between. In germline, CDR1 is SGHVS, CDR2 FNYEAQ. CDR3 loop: CASSLDPSSGNTIYF. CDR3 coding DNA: TGTGCCAGCAGCTTAGACCCCAGCTCTGGAAACACCATATATTTT.

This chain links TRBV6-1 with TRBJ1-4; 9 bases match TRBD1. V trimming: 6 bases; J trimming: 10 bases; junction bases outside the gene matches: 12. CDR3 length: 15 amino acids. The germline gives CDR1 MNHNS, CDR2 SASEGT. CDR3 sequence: CASSSLSGTGLKLFF. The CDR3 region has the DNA TGTGCCAGCAGCAGTTTATCCGGGACAGGGTTAAAACTGTTTTTT.

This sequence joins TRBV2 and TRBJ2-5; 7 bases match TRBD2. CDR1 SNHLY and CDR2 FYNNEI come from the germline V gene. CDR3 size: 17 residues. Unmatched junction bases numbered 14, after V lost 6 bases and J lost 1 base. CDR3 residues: CASRAEGWGGAQETQYF. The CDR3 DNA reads TGTGCCAGCAGGGCAGAGGGATGGGGGGGAGCCCAAGAGACCCAGTACTTC.

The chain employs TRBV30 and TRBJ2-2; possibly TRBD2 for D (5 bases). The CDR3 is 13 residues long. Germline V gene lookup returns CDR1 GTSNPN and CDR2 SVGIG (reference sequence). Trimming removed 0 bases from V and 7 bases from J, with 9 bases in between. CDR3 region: CAWSVQGSGELFF. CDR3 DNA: TGTGCCTGGAGTGTACAAGGGAGCGGGGAGCTGTTTTTT.

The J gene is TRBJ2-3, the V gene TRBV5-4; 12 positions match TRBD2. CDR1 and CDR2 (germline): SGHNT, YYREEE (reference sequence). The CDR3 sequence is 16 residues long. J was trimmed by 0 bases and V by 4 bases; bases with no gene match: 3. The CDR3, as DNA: TGTGCCAGCAGCCCCGGACTAGCGGGAAGCACAGATACGCAGTATTTT. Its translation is CASSPGLAGSTDTQYF. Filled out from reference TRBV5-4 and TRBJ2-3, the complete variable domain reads ETGVTQSPTHLIKTRGQQVTLRCSSQSGHNTVSWYQQALGQGPQFIFQYYREEENGRGNFPPRFSGLQFPNYSSELNVNALELDDSALYLCASSPGLAGSTDTQYFGPGTRLTVL.

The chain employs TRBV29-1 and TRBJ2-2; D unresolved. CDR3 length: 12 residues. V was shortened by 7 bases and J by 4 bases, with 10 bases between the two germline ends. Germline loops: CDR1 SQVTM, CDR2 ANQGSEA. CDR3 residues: CSARLATGELFF. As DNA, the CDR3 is TGCAGCGCCAGACTTGCCACCGGGGAGCTGTTTTTT.

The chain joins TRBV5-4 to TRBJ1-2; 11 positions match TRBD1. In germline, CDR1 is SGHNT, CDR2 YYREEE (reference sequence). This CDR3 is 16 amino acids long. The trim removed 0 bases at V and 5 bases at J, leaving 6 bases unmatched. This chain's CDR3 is CASSLVGQGARYGYTF. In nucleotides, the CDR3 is TGTGCCAGCAGCTTGGTTGGACAGGGGGCAAGGTATGGCTACACCTTC.

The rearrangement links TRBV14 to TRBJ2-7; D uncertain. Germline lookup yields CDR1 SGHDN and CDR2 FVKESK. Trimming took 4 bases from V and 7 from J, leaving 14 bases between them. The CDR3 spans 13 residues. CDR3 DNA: TGTGCCAGCAGCCCACGGCTCCAAGGGGAGCAGTACTTC. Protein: CASSPRLQGEQYF.

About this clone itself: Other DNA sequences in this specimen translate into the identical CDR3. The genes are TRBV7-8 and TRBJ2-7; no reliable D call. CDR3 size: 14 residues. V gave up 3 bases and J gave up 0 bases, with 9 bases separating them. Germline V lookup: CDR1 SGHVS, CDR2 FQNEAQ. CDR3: CASSLAPSSYEQYF. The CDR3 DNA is TGTGCCAGCAGCTTGGCCCCAAGCTCCTACGAGCAGTACTTC. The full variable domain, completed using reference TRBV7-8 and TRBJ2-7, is GAGVSQSPRYKVAKRGQDVALRCDPISGHVSLFWYQQALGQGPEFLTYFQNEAQLDKSGLPSDRFFAERPEGSVSTLKIQRTQQEDSAVYLCASSLAPSSYEQYFGPGTRLTVT.